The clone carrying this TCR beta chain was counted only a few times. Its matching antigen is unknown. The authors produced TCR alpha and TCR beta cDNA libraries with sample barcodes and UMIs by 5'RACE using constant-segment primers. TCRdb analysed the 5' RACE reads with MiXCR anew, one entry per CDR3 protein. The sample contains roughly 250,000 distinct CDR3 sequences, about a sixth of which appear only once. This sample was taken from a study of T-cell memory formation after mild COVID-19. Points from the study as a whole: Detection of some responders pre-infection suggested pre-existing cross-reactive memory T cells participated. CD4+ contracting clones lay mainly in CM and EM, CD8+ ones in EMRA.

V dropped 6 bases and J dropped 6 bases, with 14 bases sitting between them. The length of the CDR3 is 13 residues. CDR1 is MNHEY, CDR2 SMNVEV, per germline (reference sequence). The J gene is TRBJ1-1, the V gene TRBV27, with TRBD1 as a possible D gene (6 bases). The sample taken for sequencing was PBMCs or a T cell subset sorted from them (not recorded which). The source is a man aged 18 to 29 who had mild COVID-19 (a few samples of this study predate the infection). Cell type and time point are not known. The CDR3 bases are TGTGCCAGCAGGGAGCAGGGGAGGCCTGAAGCTTTCTTT. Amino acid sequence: CASREQGRPEAFF.